Listed here are 20 T cell receptor beta chains from one sample, sequenced in a study of shared clonotypes between healthy human individuals. Some clones are missing from TCRdb's copy, which holds only in-frame ones; the method was immunoSEQ multiplex PCR. This table has 760,000 or so clones, about 96% appearing once. Terminally differentiated effector memory CD45RA+ cells were left out of the naive CD8 fraction, which was CD45RO-negative and positively selected for CCR7. The sequenced material came from naive CD8+ T cells sorted from blood. The receptors stem from a man younger than 45 in good health.

As concerns this clone: Other DNA sequences in this sample translate to the same CDR3. The chain's CDR3 is CASSPSYNEQFF. The CDR3 DNA follows: TGTGCCAGCAGCCCATCCTACAATGAGCAGTTCTTC. V gene TRBV7-9 combines with J gene TRBJ2-1; D not resolved. Trimming took 5 bases from V and 1 from J, leaving 3 bases between them. This CDR3 region has 12 residues. Germline assignment: CDR1 SEHNR and CDR2 FQNEAQ (reference sequence).

The chain employs TRBV13 and TRBJ1-1, with D possibly matching TRBD1 (5 bases). The CDR3 loop spans 14 amino acids. Germline CDR1 PRHDT, CDR2 FYEKMQ (reference sequence). V was pared by 2 bases and J by 3 bases, with 10 bases between. The CDR3 reads CASSLRGVDTEAFF. The CDR3 nucleotides read TGTGCCAGCAGCTTAAGGGGAGTTGACACTGAAGCTTTCTTT.

The chain couples TRBV7-9 to TRBJ2-1; D is uncertain. V was cut by 2 bases and J by 5 bases, with 7 bases left in between. The CDR3 length is 13 residues. From germline, CDR1 is SEHNR and CDR2 FQNEAQ (reference sequence). CDR3 region: CASSLSFDNEQFF. The CDR3 region has the DNA TGTGCCAGCAGCTTATCCTTCGACAATGAGCAGTTCTTC.

V is TRBV12-5 and J is TRBJ2-1; 9 positions agree with TRBD1. The CDR3 is 14 amino acids. J gave up 2 bases and V 6 bases, and 2 bases lay outside the gene matches. Germline values: CDR1 LGHNT, CDR2 FRNRAP. CDR3 DNA: TGTGCTAGTGGCGGACAGGGGACCTACAATGAGCAGTTCTTC. It codes for CASGGQGTYNEQFF.

J is TRBJ2-5 and V is TRBV5-4, with 7 bases matching TRBD2. This CDR3 region has 17 residues. The V gene's germline CDR1 is SGHNT and CDR2 YYREEE (reference sequence). V shed 3 bases and J 7 bases; nucleotides not matched to a gene: 18. CDR3 amino acids: CASSSTERTSVPGTQYF. The CDR3, as DNA: TGTGCCAGCAGCTCTACAGAGAGGACTAGTGTGCCCGGGACCCAGTACTTC.

This rearrangement joins TRBV18 to TRBJ2-5; possibly TRBD1 for D (5 bases). Trimming stripped 2 bases from V and 3 bases from J, with 19 bases between. The CDR3 loop spans 17 amino acids. Germline CDR1 is KGHSH and CDR2 is LQKENI. CDR3 residues: CASSPNSSPVTEETQYF. The CDR3 DNA reads TGTGCCAGCTCACCAAATTCGTCCCCCGTGACAGAAGAGACCCAGTACTTC.

This sequence joins TRBV9 and TRBJ2-3; TRBD2 matches at 11 bases. Germline lookup yields CDR1 SGDLS and CDR2 YYNGEE. CDR3 size: 16 residues. After removal of 4 bases from V and 6 bases from J, the junction contained 10 bases not matched to a gene. Here the CDR3 DNA reads TGTGCCAGCAGCCACGGATCGGGACTAGCGGATGATACGCAGTATTTT. As protein: CASSHGSGLADDTQYF. Supplemented by reference TRBV9 and TRBJ2-3, the full variable domain reads DSGVTQTPKHLITATGQRVTLRCSPRSGDLSVYWYQQSLDQGLQFLIQYYNGEERAKGNILERFSAQQFPDLHSELNLSSLELGDSALYFCASSHGSGLADDTQYFGPGTRLTVL.

The chain carries TRBV6-5 and TRBJ2-7; 11 bases fit TRBD2. The junction had 7 bases not matched to a gene; V was cut back by 6 bases and J by 3 bases. Germline V gene sequence: CDR1 MNHEY, CDR2 SVGAGI. This CDR3 has 15 amino acids. The CDR3 sequence: CASRVGLAVDYEQYF. CDR3 bases: TGTGCCAGCAGAGTGGGACTAGCGGTAGACTACGAGCAGTACTTC.

This chain uses TRBV10-3 with TRBJ2-7; 7 positions match TRBD1. The CDR3 covers 16 residues. The germline V gene encodes CDR1 ENHRY and CDR2 SYGVKD. The trim removed 5 bases at V and 6 bases at J, leaving 16 bases unmatched. Written as DNA, the CDR3 is TGTGCCATCAGTCCCGCCGATTTAGACAGGGCGCTCGAGCAGTACTTC. As protein: CAISPADLDRALEQYF.

The gene calls are TRBV21-1 and TRBJ2-3; the table's D call, TRBD2, was not checked against the DNA. TRBV21-1 is classified as a pseudogene. The length of the CDR3 is 13 residues. Written as DNA, the CDR3 is TGTGCCAGCAGCAAAGCGACTACAGATACGCAGTATTTT. Amino acids: CASSKATTDTQYF.

Remarks on this clone: One base away lies a much larger clone, so this may be a sequencing read error. Within the sample, other DNA sequences also encode this same CDR3. The V gene is TRBV27, the J gene TRBJ2-1; D is undetermined. With 6 bases removed from V and 6 bases from J, the gap between germline ends came to 3 bases. In germline, CDR1 is MNHEY, CDR2 SMNVEV (reference sequence). The CDR3 totals 10 residues. The DNA for the CDR3 is TGTGCCAGCAGGGGCAATGAGCAGTTCTTC. Translation: CASRGNEQFF.

This clone occurred once. The chain links TRBV2 to TRBJ2-7, with D perhaps TRBD1 (5 bases). V lost 4 bases, J lost 0 bases, and 10 bases lay in between. The CDR3 is 14 residues long. CDR1 SNHLY and CDR2 FYNNEI come from the germline V gene. CDR3 DNA: TGTGCCAGCAGTGCCAGGGCAGGCTCCTACGAGCAGTACTTC. Its protein product is CASSARAGSYEQYF.

CDR3 protein: CASSPTEVTGTRNDYEQYF. The CDR3 DNA follows: TGTGCCAGCAGCCCGACGGAGGTGACAGGGACACGCAATGACTACGAGCAGTACTTC. This chain uses TRBV7-9 with TRBJ2-7; 7 nucleotides align to TRBD1. Losses at the gene ends were 5 bases for V and 3 bases for J; bases not matched to a gene: 22. The CDR3 spans 19 residues. Looked up from germline, CDR1 is SEHNR and CDR2 is FQNEAQ (reference sequence).

The V gene is TRBV28, the J gene TRBJ2-1; possibly TRBD2 for D (7 bases). Germline values: CDR1 MDHEN, CDR2 SYDVKM. V was pared by 7 bases and J by 6 bases, with 22 bases between. The CDR3 is 16 residues long. DNA of the CDR3: TGTGCCAGCACCGAGACGGGGGGCGTACGCCTCAATGAGCAGTTCTTC. As protein: CASTETGGVRLNEQFF.

The chain employs TRBV27 and TRBJ1-1, with D unclear. The germline CDR1 and CDR2 sequences are MNHEY and SMNVEV (reference sequence). Trimming took off 1 base at V and 0 bases at J, with 3 bases between the two ends. CDR3 length equals 13 residues. The DNA for the CDR3 is TGTGCCAGCAGTTTATTAATGAACACTGAAGCTTTCTTT. Protein product: CASSLLMNTEAFF.

This chain joins TRBV7-2 and TRBJ2-7, with 8 bases identical to TRBD2. Germline lookup yields CDR1 SGHTA and CDR2 FQGNSA. Trimming removed 1 base from V and 2 bases from J; junction bases left unmatched: 7. CDR3 length: 16 amino acids. The CDR3, as DNA: TGTGCCAGCAGCTTAGTCGGCGGGAGGCTGACCTACGAGCAGTACTTC. This sequence encodes CASSLVGGRLTYEQYF.

This chain links TRBV7-9 with TRBJ1-2; no clear D. Per germline, CDR1 SEHNR and CDR2 FQNEAQ (reference sequence). The V gene lost 7 bases and the J gene lost 9 bases, with 15 bases spanning the gap. The CDR3 is 12 residues long. The DNA of the CDR3 is TGTGCCAGCACCCTGGTGGAGGGCAGCTACACCTTC. Encoded protein: CASTLVEGSYTF. Drawing the rest from reference TRBV7-9 and TRBJ1-2, the complete variable domain is DTGVSQNPRHKITKRGQNVTFRCDPISEHNRLYWYRQTLGQGPEFLTYFQNEAQLEKSRLLSDRFSAERPKGSFSTLEIQRTEQGDSAMYLCASTLVEGSYTFGSGTRLTVV.

Here the CDR3 DNA reads TGTGCCAGCACACAAAGGGCGGGAGTCAGCACAGATACGCAGTATTTT. Its protein product is CASTQRAGVSTDTQYF. J is TRBJ2-3 and V is TRBV9, with TRBD2 identical over 7 bases. Germline trimming cut 6 bases from V and 0 bases from J; bases unmatched to any gene: 10. CDR3 length equals 16 residues. Germline CDR1 SGDLS, CDR2 YYNGEE. Full variable domain (missing parts from reference TRBV9 and TRBJ2-3): DSGVTQTPKHLITATGQRVTLRCSPRSGDLSVYWYQQSLDQGLQFLIQYYNGEERAKGNILERFSAQQFPDLHSELNLSSLELGDSALYFCASTQRAGVSTDTQYFGPGTRLTVL.

The V call is TRBV15, the J call TRBJ2-5, with TRBD1 as a possible D gene (5 bases). The CDR3 sequence is 13 residues long. V was trimmed by 5 bases and J by 5 bases, leaving 12 bases between them. CDR1 is LNHNV, CDR2 YYDKDF, per germline (reference sequence). The CDR3: CATSPGLSETQYF. CDR3 coding DNA: TGTGCCACCAGCCCAGGGTTGTCGGAGACCCAGTACTTC. Full variable domain (missing parts from reference TRBV15 and TRBJ2-5): DAMVIQNPRYQVTQFGKPVTLSCSQTLNHNVMYWYQQKSSQAPKLLFHYYDKDFNNEADTPDNFQSRRPNTSFCFLDIRSPGLGDTAMYLCATSPGLSETQYFGPGTRLLVL.

V is TRBV7-9 and J is TRBJ1-1; a possible D gene is TRBD1 (5 bases). Germline lookup yields CDR1 SEHNR and CDR2 FQNEAQ (reference sequence). The CDR3 has 15 residues. Between the trimmed V and J ends, which lost 5 bases and 4 bases, there was a span of 17 bases. The CDR3 region has the DNA TGTGCCAGCAGCCCGGGTCCGCGGGGCACCACTGAAGCTTTCTTT. It codes for CASSPGPRGTTEAFF. Supplemented by reference TRBV7-9 and TRBJ1-1, the full variable domain reads DTGVSQNPRHKITKRGQNVTFRCDPISEHNRLYWYRQTLGQGPEFLTYFQNEAQLEKSRLLSDRFSAERPKGSFSTLEIQRTEQGDSAMYLCASSPGPRGTTEAFFGQGTRLTVV.